The 30 T cell receptor beta chains below come from one sample, sequenced in a study of identifying expanded T cells in peripheral blood (dated by TCRdb to the late 2010s). The library was prepared using the immunoSEQ multiplex PCR assay. This is the immuneACCESS table as TCRdb keeps it, with only in-frame sequences that have V and J called. A part of the clones is gone; compared with another copy, unresolved V genes explain less than half, and the rest is unexplained. The sample includes some 99,000 clones, with 88% observed a single time. The top ten clones comprise around 8.2% of the sample. The sequencing input was blood. These receptors came from a person aged 18 to 75 in good health.

The genes are TRBV4-3 and TRBJ2-7; no definite D call. CDR1 and CDR2 from the germline V gene are LGHNA and YSLEER. The CDR3 length is 14 residues. The V gene lost 1 base and the J gene lost 2 bases, with 9 bases spanning the gap. DNA of the CDR3: TGCGCCAGCAGCCAAGGAACTATAGCCTACGAGCAGTACTTC. It codes for CASSQGTIAYEQYF.

This clone was counted a single time. The chain joins TRBV9 to TRBJ1-3, with D unclear. The CDR3 spans 15 residues. Per germline, CDR1 SGDLS and CDR2 YYNGEE. V dropped 0 bases and J dropped 0 bases, with 7 bases sitting between them. This chain's CDR3 is CASSVDPFSGNTIYF. The CDR3 DNA follows: TGTGCCAGCAGCGTAGATCCTTTCTCTGGAAACACCATATATTTT.

This sequence joins TRBV5-1 and TRBJ2-1, with a weak D call TRBD1 (6 bases). The CDR3 contains 14 residues. Trimming shortened V by 3 bases and J by 5 bases, and 12 bases separated the two germline ends. Germline values: CDR1 SGHRS, CDR2 YFSETQ. CDR3 loop: CASSSMTGHNEQFF. CDR3 bases: TGCGCCAGCAGCTCGATGACAGGTCACAATGAGCAGTTCTTC. Supplemented by reference TRBV5-1 and TRBJ2-1, the full variable domain reads KAGVTQTPRYLIKTRGQQVTLSCSPISGHRSVSWYQQTPGQGLQFLFEYFSETQRNKGNFPGRFSGRQFSNSRSEMNVSTLELGDSALYLCASSSMTGHNEQFFGPGTRLTVL.

The rearrangement links TRBV21-1 to TRBJ2-5; the D segment call TRBD2 is taken from the table without a DNA check. TRBV21-1 constitutes a pseudogene. The CDR3 sequence is 18 residues long. The CDR3 sequence is CASSTRPGLAGGEETQYF. The CDR3 coding sequence is TGTGCCAGCAGCACCCGACCGGGACTAGCGGGAGGGGAGGAGACCCAGTACTTC.

CDR3 nucleotides: TGCAGCGTTGAAGGGAGCGGGGGTGAGACCCAGTACTTC. It is translated as CSVEGSGGETQYF. The chain has TRBV29-1 and TRBJ2-5, with TRBD2 identical over 8 bases. Germline trimming cut 1 base from V and 5 bases from J; bases unmatched to any gene: 3. The CDR3 extends over 13 amino acids. Germline CDR1 is SQVTM and CDR2 is ANQGSEA.

The chain joins TRBV5-1 to TRBJ1-1; 9 bases map to TRBD1. The CDR3 length is 16 residues. V was clipped by 7 bases and J by 0 bases; unmatched bases: 10. Germline CDR1 reads SGHRS; CDR2 reads YFSETQ. CDR3 residues: CASGPGQGLMNTEAFF. In DNA form, the CDR3 reads TGCGCCAGCGGCCCGGGACAGGGACTCATGAACACTGAAGCTTTCTTT.

The V and J genes are TRBV19 and TRBJ2-4; 8 bases fit TRBD1. The ends lost 4 bases at V and 4 bases at J; junction bases unmatched: 6. The germline gives CDR1 LNHDA, CDR2 SQIVND (reference sequence). This CDR3 contains 15 residues. The CDR3 DNA follows: TGTGCCAGTAGTAACCCTCGACAGGGGAAAAACATTCAGTACTTC. Translated, it gives CASSNPRQGKNIQYF.

The chain combines TRBV14 with TRBJ2-7; D not certain. Trimming cost V 3 bases and J 5 bases, with 11 bases left between them. This CDR3 spans 13 amino acids. Germline CDR1 SGHDN, CDR2 FVKESK. The CDR3 spells CASSQMLPDEQYF. The CDR3 DNA follows: TGTGCCAGCAGCCAGATGCTTCCCGACGAGCAGTACTTC.

This chain links TRBV29-1 with TRBJ1-5; 7 nucleotides match TRBD1. V lost 6 bases to trimming and J lost 6 bases; unmatched junction nucleotides: 8. The CDR3 spans 13 residues. CDR1 SQVTM and CDR2 ANQGSEA come from the germline V gene. CDR3 amino acids: CSVQEGAGQPQHF. In nucleotides, the CDR3 is TGCAGCGTCCAGGAGGGGGCGGGTCAGCCCCAGCATTTT.

This clone was detected only once. V and J are TRBV9 and TRBJ2-2, with TRBD2 matching 9 bases. The germline CDR1 and CDR2 sequences are SGDLS and YYNGEE. Trimming removed 4 bases from V and 5 bases from J; junction bases left unmatched: 9. The CDR3 length is 16 residues. CDR3 in amino acids: CASSPRVAGGTGELFF. The CDR3 region has the DNA TGTGCCAGCAGCCCCCGGGTTGCGGGGGGGACCGGGGAGCTGTTTTTT.

The chain uses TRBV4-1 and TRBJ1-3, with D unresolved. Germline CDR1 MGHRA, CDR2 YSYEKL. Between the trimmed V and J ends, which lost 2 bases and 3 bases, there was a span of 8 bases. CDR3 size: 14 residues. The CDR3 coding sequence is TGCGCCAGCAGCCAACTAACGGTTGGAAACACCATATATTTT. This codes for CASSQLTVGNTIYF.

This clone was counted only a few times. The rearrangement links TRBV5-1 to TRBJ2-7; 10 bases are shared with TRBD1. Trimming cost V 3 bases and J 3 bases; bases outside gene matches: 0. Looked up from germline, CDR1 is SGHRS and CDR2 is YFSETQ. CDR3 size: 13 residues. The DNA for the CDR3 is TGCGCCAGCAGCTGGGACAGGGGCTACGAGCAGTACTTC. As protein: CASSWDRGYEQYF. The whole variable domain, filled in from reference TRBV5-1 and TRBJ2-7, reads KAGVTQTPRYLIKTRGQQVTLSCSPISGHRSVSWYQQTPGQGLQFLFEYFSETQRNKGNFPGRFSGRQFSNSRSEMNVSTLELGDSALYLCASSWDRGYEQYFGPGTRLTVT.

This clone was seen just once. V and J are TRBV6-5 and TRBJ2-5; possible D gene TRBD2, 6 bases. V lost 6 bases to trimming and J lost 5 bases, with 13 bases between them. Germline V gives CDR1 MNHEY, CDR2 SVGAGI. The CDR3 is 13 amino acids. This CDR3 is CASREGPGETQYF. The CDR3 DNA follows: TGTGCCAGCAGGGAGGGCCCGGGGGAGACCCAGTACTTC.

This clone was seen a handful of times. V and J are TRBV9 and TRBJ2-7; a weak D match, TRBD1 (6 bases). This CDR3 region has 15 residues. Germline V gene sequence: CDR1 SGDLS, CDR2 YYNGEE. V was cut by 1 base and J by 2 bases, with 13 bases left in between. The CDR3 DNA reads as TGTGCCAGCAGCGTACGATCGGACAGAGCCTACGAGCAGTACTTC. It encodes CASSVRSDRAYEQYF. Complete variable domain (other parts from reference TRBV9 and TRBJ2-7): DSGVTQTPKHLITATGQRVTLRCSPRSGDLSVYWYQQSLDQGLQFLIQYYNGEERAKGNILERFSAQQFPDLHSELNLSSLELGDSALYFCASSVRSDRAYEQYFGPGTRLTVT.

The rearrangement joins TRBV19 to TRBJ1-5; D may be TRBD1 (5 bases). This CDR3 contains 15 residues. Germline-derived CDR1 and CDR2 are LNHDA and SQIVND (reference sequence). V gave up 3 bases and J gave up 5 bases, with 14 bases separating them. For the CDR3, the DNA is TGTGCCAGTAGTATCAGTCGACGACAGCATCAGCCCCAGCATTTT. Encoded protein: CASSISRRQHQPQHF.

The chain employs TRBV30 and TRBJ1-2, with D unclear. Trimming pared 2 bases from V and 2 bases from J, leaving 9 bases between. CDR3 length: 13 residues. From germline, CDR1 is GTSNPN and CDR2 SVGIG (reference sequence). The CDR3 coding sequence is TGTGCCTGGAGTCCCCTCGGCAACTATGGCTACACCTTC. The encoded protein is CAWSPLGNYGYTF.

V gene TRBV7-2 combines with J gene TRBJ2-3; TRBD2 agrees at 10 bases. The V gene end was trimmed by 4 bases and the J gene end by 0 bases; junction bases not matched to a gene: 7. The CDR3 sequence is 17 residues long. Germline CDR1 SGHTA, CDR2 FQGNSA. CDR3 in amino acids: CASSSATSGASTDTQYF. For the CDR3, the DNA is TGTGCCAGCAGCTCCGCAACTAGCGGGGCTAGCACAGATACGCAGTATTTT. Complete variable domain (other parts from reference TRBV7-2 and TRBJ2-3): GAGVSQSPSNKVTEKGKDVELRCDPISGHTALYWYRQSLGQGLEFLIYFQGNSAPDKSGLPSDRFSAERTGGSVSTLTIQRTQQEDSAVYLCASSSATSGASTDTQYFGPGTRLTVL.

This rearrangement joins TRBV18 to TRBJ2-1; TRBD1 agrees at 8 bases. J gave up 3 bases and V 4 bases, and 2 bases lay outside the gene matches. From germline, CDR1 is KGHSH and CDR2 LQKENI. CDR3 length: 14 amino acids. The CDR3 DNA sequence: TGTGCCAGCTCACTAGACAGGGGCTACAATGAGCAGTTCTTC. Protein sequence: CASSLDRGYNEQFF.

This clone showed up just once. The J gene is TRBJ2-2, the V gene TRBV11-3, with D possibly matching TRBD2 (6 bases). CDR1 SGHNT and CDR2 YENEEA come from the germline V gene. This CDR3 is 14 amino acids long. Trimming shortened V by 5 bases and J by 5 bases, and 12 bases separated the two germline ends. This chain's CDR3 is CASSAGRGTGELFF. The CDR3 DNA reads as TGTGCCAGCAGCGCCGGACGGGGGACCGGGGAGCTGTTTTTT. Using reference TRBV11-3 and TRBJ2-2 for the parts outside the CDR3, the full variable domain is EAGVVQSPRYKIIEKKQPVAFWCNPISGHNTLYWYLQNLGQGPELLIRYENEEAVDDSQLPKDRFSAERLKGVDSTLKIQPAELGDSAVYLCASSAGRGTGELFFGEGSRLTVL.

The chain uses TRBV4-2 and TRBJ2-1; the D gene could be TRBD1 or TRBD2 (7 bases each). The CDR3 totals 14 residues. V dropped 6 bases and J dropped 6 bases, with 15 bases sitting between them. From germline, CDR1 is LGHNA and CDR2 YNFKEQ. This chain's CDR3 is CASSWGGQTNEQFF. The CDR3 nucleotides read TGTGCCAGCAGTTGGGGGGGACAGACCAATGAGCAGTTCTTC.

V gene TRBV19 combines with J gene TRBJ2-1; D possibly uses TRBD1 or TRBD2 (5 bases each). Trimming took 4 bases from V and 6 from J, leaving 13 bases between them. The V gene's germline CDR1 is LNHDA and CDR2 SQIVND (reference sequence). CDR3 length: 14 residues. The CDR3 is CASSTPGTANEQFF. In DNA, the CDR3 is TGTGCCAGTAGTACCCCCGGGACGGCCAATGAGCAGTTCTTC.

V and J are TRBV15 and TRBJ2-3, with 11 bases aligning to TRBD2. From germline, CDR1 is LNHNV and CDR2 YYDKDF (reference sequence). V was pared by 0 bases and J by 4 bases, with 9 bases of the junction left unmatched. The CDR3 runs 18 residues. The CDR3 nucleotides read TGTGCCACCAGCAGAGAAAGTAGCGGGAGGGGTATAGCAGATACGCAGTATTTT. Residues: CATSRESSGRGIADTQYF.

This clone was detected once. This chain connects TRBV27 to TRBJ1-2; 11 positions match TRBD1. Losses at the gene ends were 1 base for V and 6 bases for J; bases not matched to a gene: 4. Germline values: CDR1 MNHEY, CDR2 SMNVEV (reference sequence). This CDR3 region has 15 residues. CDR3 in DNA: TGTGCCAGCAGTTTATGGGGACAGGGGGAAAATGGCTACACCTTC. This encodes CASSLWGQGENGYTF.

Turning to this clone: Since a much larger clone is just one base distant, this may be a read error. The V call is TRBV7-9, the J call TRBJ2-7; D is undetermined. CDR3 size: 11 residues. V lost 5 bases and J 7 bases, leaving 9 bases between the germline ends. CDR1 and CDR2 from the germline V gene are SEHNR and FQNEAQ (reference sequence). The CDR3: CASSRLGEQYF. CDR3 bases: TGTGCCAGCAGCCGGTTGGGGGAGCAGTACTTC.

This clone was picked up one time. The chain has TRBV29-1 and TRBJ2-7, with a tentative D call TRBD2 (6 bases). The V gene lost 1 base and the J gene lost 2 bases, with 12 bases spanning the gap. Germline V CDR1 and CDR2: SQVTM, ANQGSEA. The CDR3 runs 14 residues. CDR3 amino acids: CSVEVAGEAYEQYF. The CDR3 bases are TGCAGCGTTGAAGTAGCCGGGGAGGCCTACGAGCAGTACTTC.

The V gene is TRBV19, the J gene TRBJ2-3; the match to TRBD2 covers 8 bases. Germline CDR1 reads LNHDA; CDR2 reads SQIVND (reference sequence). The CDR3 contains 15 residues. J was trimmed by 9 bases and V by 6 bases; bases with no gene match: 14. The CDR3 reads CASSLGGGPGGTQYF. CDR3 nucleotides: TGTGCCAGTAGCCTCGGGGGGGGCCCCGGAGGAACGCAGTATTTT.

The chain recombines TRBV9 with TRBJ1-3; D might be TRBD1 (5 bases). Germline V lookup: CDR1 SGDLS, CDR2 YYNGEE. The CDR3 has 17 amino acids. V dropped 3 bases and J dropped 0 bases, with 16 bases sitting between them. CDR3 sequence (DNA): TGTGCCAGCAGCGAGGTGGGGGGTGGAATCTCTGGAAACACCATATATTTT. Translated: CASSEVGGGISGNTIYF.

This chain joins TRBV19 and TRBJ2-1, with 11 bases matching TRBD2. Germline lookup yields CDR1 LNHDA and CDR2 SQIVND (reference sequence). The trim removed 6 bases at V and 3 bases at J, leaving 7 bases unmatched. CDR3 length equals 16 residues. CDR3 bases: TGTGCCAGTAGACCCATAGCGGGAGGGCACTACAATGAGCAGTTCTTC. Residues: CASRPIAGGHYNEQFF.

This clone came up a few times. This chain uses TRBV30 with TRBJ2-1, with 11 bases that match TRBD2. Germline V lookup: CDR1 GTSNPN, CDR2 SVGIG (reference sequence). The ends lost 4 bases at V and 8 bases at J; junction bases unmatched: 10. This CDR3 comprises 15 residues. The CDR3 sequence: CAWTLSLAGGDEQFF. In nucleotides, the CDR3 is TGTGCCTGGACTCTCAGTCTAGCGGGGGGCGATGAGCAGTTCTTC.

The gene calls are TRBV7-9 and TRBJ2-1; D ambiguous. This CDR3 comprises 13 residues. The V end was cut by 1 base, the J end by 4 bases, with 5 bases between. Germline V gives CDR1 SEHNR, CDR2 FQNEAQ (reference sequence). CDR3 amino acids: CASSLDTYNEQFF. The CDR3 DNA is TGTGCCAGCAGCTTAGACACTTACAATGAGCAGTTCTTC.